The source of this T cell receptor beta chain is a study of blood T cells in healthy people across ages. Study background: About one barcoded beta molecule per two T cells came from capture by template switching.

As concerns this clonotype: As yet, its antigen is unknown.

The trim removed 3 bases at V and 0 bases at J, leaving 14 bases unmatched. Per germline, CDR1 SGHRS and CDR2 YFSETQ. The CDR3 runs to 18 residues. A sample-barcoded 5' primer and a J-beta primer mix were used in a second PCR of about 7 to 12 cycles. One entry per CDR3 protein results from TCRdb running MiXCR on the 5' RACE reads. The top ten clones hold 23% of a sample with some 1,800,000 distinct CDR3 sequences, roughly 43% of them seen once. Study conclusions and caveats: Estimated diversity across one million T cells was deemed an underestimate.

The chain recombines TRBV5-1 with TRBJ1-2, with 7 bases matching TRBD1. The receptor was derived from a human donor in good health. The source material was blood. The CDR3 is CASSSSLRDSTTNYGYTF. CDR3 nucleotides: TGCGCCAGCAGCTCGAGCCTACGGGACAGTACAACTAACTATGGCTACACCTTC.